This T cell receptor beta chain originates from a study of response to subunit inactivated influenza vaccine. Findings of the study overall: Every seasonal influenza vaccination brings in few new T cells, the authors suggested.

This clonotype has more than one count but fewer than ten. Its antigen is not known. TCRdb recomputed calls from the RT-PCR reads with MiXCR, one row per CDR3 protein. The sample includes under 500,000 distinct CDR3 sequences, roughly 9.7% of them seen just once. The CDR3 has 16 amino acids. Trimming removed 4 bases from V and 7 bases from J; junction bases left unmatched: 10. Germline assignment: CDR1 LGHNA and CDR2 YSLEER. The V gene is TRBV4-3, the J gene TRBJ1-6; 7 nucleotides agree with TRBD1. The sample was PBMCs from blood, taken roughly 6 weeks after vaccination. This TCR came from a man aged 50-59 years who received an inactivated influenza vaccine. The CDR3 here is CASSPSETGTNSPLHF. The CDR3 bases are TGCGCCAGCAGCCCCTCTGAGACAGGGACCAATTCACCCCTCCACTTT.